The TCR beta chain under discussion was sequenced for a study of T cell repertoires in cytomegalovirus infection. This clonotype occurred many times. In germline, CDR1 is LNHDA, CDR2 SQIVND (reference sequence). This CDR3 is 15 amino acids long. Deletions cut 9 bases from V and 2 bases from J, with 20 bases between. TCRdb itself ran the reads through MiXCR, one entry per CDR3 protein. This table has 250,000 to 300,000 distinct CDR3 sequences, roughly 26% appearing once. The origin of this receptor is a human donor in good health (CMV status not recorded). Some clones in this sample may be carry-over from other donors' samples. The J gene is TRBJ2-7, the V gene TRBV19; possible D gene TRBD1, 5 bases. Sequences were obtained from PBMCs. CDR3 sequence reads: CARPPQGWDTYEQYF. The CDR3 DNA is TGTGCCAGACCTCCCCAGGGATGGGATACCTACGAGCAGTACTTC.